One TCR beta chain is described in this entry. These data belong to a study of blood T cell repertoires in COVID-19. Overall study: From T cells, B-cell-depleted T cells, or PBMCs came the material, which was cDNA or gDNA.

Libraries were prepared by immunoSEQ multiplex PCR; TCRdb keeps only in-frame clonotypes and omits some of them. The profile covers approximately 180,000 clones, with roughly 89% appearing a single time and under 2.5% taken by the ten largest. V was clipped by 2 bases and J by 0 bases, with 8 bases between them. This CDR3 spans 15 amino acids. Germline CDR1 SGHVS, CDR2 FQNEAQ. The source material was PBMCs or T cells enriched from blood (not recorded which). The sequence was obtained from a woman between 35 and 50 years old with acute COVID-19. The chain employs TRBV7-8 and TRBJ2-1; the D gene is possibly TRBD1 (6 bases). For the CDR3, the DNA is TGTGCCAGCAGCTTAATGACAGGCTCCTACAATGAGCAGTTCTTC. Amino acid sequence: CASSLMTGSYNEQFF.